One and the same sample provided the 19 T cell receptor beta chains below, sequenced in a study of T cell responses to AZD1222 COVID-19 vaccine. Sequencing used immunoSEQ multiplex PCR; TCRdb keeps in-frame clones, though not all of them. The sample includes around 130,000 clones, about 91% seen only once; the top ten take 1.5% to 2%. Sample: peripheral blood, taken 28 days after the second AZD1222 dose. The receptors stem from an adult who received the AZD1222 COVID-19 vaccine.

As to this clone: Relative to the germline gene, one junction end is altered; a read error may explain this. This CDR3 is also generated by other DNA sequences in the sample. The chain uses TRBV7-9 and TRBJ2-1; TRBD2 matches at 8 bases. This CDR3 spans 15 amino acids. Germline V lookup: CDR1 SEHNR, CDR2 FQNEAQ (reference sequence). In DNA, the CDR3 is TGTGCCAGCAGCTTCAGGACTAGCTTCATGGATGAACAGTTCTTC. This gives the protein CASSFRTSFMDEQFF. The whole variable domain, filled in from reference TRBV7-9 and TRBJ2-1, reads DTGVSQNPRHKITKRGQNVTFRCDPISEHNRLYWYRQTLGQGPEFLTYFQNEAQLEKSRLLSDRFSAERPKGSFSTLEIQRTEQGDSAMYLCASSFRTSFMDEQFFGPGTRLTVL.

The chain couples TRBV10-3 to TRBJ2-7, with 7 bases aligning to TRBD1. This CDR3 region has 13 residues. Germline V gives CDR1 ENHRY, CDR2 SYGVKD. The V segment lost 9 bases and the J segment 0 bases; nucleotides outside the gene matches: 5. Here the CDR3 reads CAMAGTVSYEQYF. DNA for the CDR3: TGTGCCATGGCCGGGACAGTCTCCTACGAGCAGTACTTC.

J is TRBJ1-4 and V is TRBV11-2, with D tentatively TRBD1 (6 bases). Trimming removed 5 bases at V and 11 bases at J, with 12 bases between. The CDR3 totals 12 residues. CDR1 is SGHAT and CDR2 is FQNNGV in the germline V gene. CDR3 sequence reads: CASSLQGRKLFF. Here the CDR3 DNA reads TGTGCCAGCAGCCTACAGGGTCGGAAACTGTTTTTT.

The rearrangement links TRBV2 to TRBJ1-5; no definite D call. Germline lookup yields CDR1 SNHLY and CDR2 FYNNEI. The ends were cut back, 4 bases at V and 4 bases at J, with 11 bases in the middle. CDR3 length: 14 residues. The CDR3 region has the DNA TGTGCCAGCAGTGTCTACAGTGGGAATCAGCCCCAGCATTTT. Its protein is CASSVYSGNQPQHF.

The chain recombines TRBV11-3 with TRBJ2-7, with 8 bases fitting TRBD1. V was clipped by 3 bases and J by 0 bases; unmatched bases: 4. The germline CDR1 and CDR2 sequences are SGHNT and YENEEA. The length of the CDR3 is 15 residues. This CDR3 is CASSFGTGISYEQYV. In DNA, the CDR3 is TGTGCCAGCAGCTTCGGGACAGGCATCTCCTACGAGCAGTACGTC.

The CDR3 nucleotides are TGTGCCATCAGCTCACAGGGAACTAACACTGAAGCTTTCTTT. Its translation is CAISSQGTNTEAFF. The genes are TRBV10-3 and TRBJ1-1; D possibly corresponds to TRBD1 (6 bases). Trimming stripped 6 bases from V and 2 bases from J, with 13 bases between. This CDR3 is built from 14 residues. Germline V gives CDR1 ENHRY, CDR2 SYGVKD.

The genes are TRBV24-1 and TRBJ2-5, with 8 bases that match TRBD1. The germline CDR1 and CDR2 sequences are KGHDR and SFDVKD. The CDR3 has 16 residues. The V segment lost 1 base and the J segment 7 bases; nucleotides outside the gene matches: 10. CDR3 in DNA: TGTGCCACCAGTGATTTCGAACAGGGGGACCAATGGACCCAGTACTTC. Translating gives CATSDFEQGDQWTQYF.

The chain is built from TRBV6-6 and TRBJ2-1, with D hard to call. The ends were cut back, 6 bases at V and 5 bases at J, with 8 bases in the middle. The CDR3 is 12 residues long. Germline V gene sequence: CDR1 MNHNY, CDR2 SVGAGI (reference sequence). The CDR3 region has the DNA TGTGCCAGCAGCCCAGCCCACAATGAGCAGTTCTTC. This codes for CASSPAHNEQFF.

This clone has a handful of counts. The gene calls are TRBV6-5 and TRBJ1-1, with D perhaps TRBD1 (6 bases). Germline lookup yields CDR1 MNHEY and CDR2 SVGAGI. Trimming removed 1 base at V and 1 base at J, with 7 bases between. The CDR3 sequence is 14 residues long. The CDR3: CASSYYRANTEAFF. The CDR3 nucleotides are TGTGCCAGCAGTTACTACAGGGCGAACACTGAAGCTTTCTTT.

The chain combines TRBV19 with TRBJ2-2, with 7 bases lining up with TRBD2. J lost 5 bases, V lost 6 bases, and 9 bases had no gene match. The CDR3 sequence is 15 residues long. From germline, CDR1 is LNHDA and CDR2 SQIVND (reference sequence). CDR3 protein: CASRGSSGETGELFF. The CDR3 DNA sequence: TGTGCCAGTAGAGGATCTAGCGGAGAGACCGGGGAGCTGTTTTTT. Complete variable domain (other parts from reference TRBV19 and TRBJ2-2): DGGITQSPKYLFRKEGQNVTLSCEQNLNHDAMYWYRQDPGQGLRLIYYSQIVNDFQKGDIAEGYSVSREKKESFPLTVTSAQKNPTAFYLCASRGSSGETGELFFGEGSRLTVL.

The rearrangement links TRBV5-6 to TRBJ2-2; TRBD2 aligns across 10 bases. CDR1 and CDR2 (germline): SGHDT, YYEEEE. Trimming took 3 bases from V and 6 from J; bases not matched to a gene: 8. CDR3 length equals 16 residues. CDR3 coding DNA: TGTGCCAGCAGCTGGGGGCTAGCGGGAGCGGCCGGGGAGCTGTTTTTT. This gives the protein CASSWGLAGAAGELFF.

V is TRBV2 and J is TRBJ2-1; 9 bases are shared with TRBD2. Germline V lookup: CDR1 SNHLY, CDR2 FYNNEI. This CDR3 is 15 amino acids long. Germline trimming cut 10 bases from V and 10 bases from J; bases unmatched to any gene: 17. The CDR3 region has the DNA TGTGCCACCGTTTGGGGCGGCGGGGGGGTGGAAGAGCAGTTCTTC. Its protein is CATVWGGGGVEEQFF.

This clone appeared a single time. V is TRBV5-4 and J is TRBJ2-7, with a possible D match to TRBD2 (6 bases). Per germline, CDR1 SGHNT and CDR2 YYREEE (reference sequence). V lost 4 bases and J lost 2, with 16 bases in between. The CDR3 is 15 residues long. The CDR3 spells CASSPSGTQTYEQYF. The CDR3, as DNA: TGTGCCAGCAGCCCCTCGGGGACTCAAACCTACGAGCAGTACTTC.

The DNA for the CDR3 is TGTGCCTGCTCGACAGGGCGGAACACTGAAGCTTTCTTT. Translating gives CACSTGRNTEAFF. This chain joins TRBV6-6 and TRBJ1-1, with 7 nucleotides matching TRBD1. The CDR3 is made up of 13 amino acids. Germline values: CDR1 MNHNY, CDR2 SVGAGI (reference sequence). V was pared by 11 bases and J by 1 base, with 7 bases of the junction left unmatched.

A remark on this clone: An end of the junction differs from the germline gene, which may be a read error. The chain joins TRBV7-7 to TRBJ2-5; 14 bases map to TRBD2. This CDR3 comprises 15 residues. Germline V gene lookup returns CDR1 SSHAT and CDR2 FNYEAQ (reference sequence). The CDR3, as DNA: TGTGCTAGCAGCTCGGGACTAGCGGGGGCAGAGACCCAGTACTTC. Amino acids: CASSSGLAGAETQYF.

The V gene is TRBV19, the J gene TRBJ1-2; 8 bases agree with TRBD1. This CDR3 comprises 15 residues. Trimming at V came to 3 bases and at J to 0 bases, leaving 3 bases not matched to a gene. CDR1 and CDR2 (germline): LNHDA, SQIVND (reference sequence). The CDR3 reads CASSINRGTNYGYTF. CDR3 DNA sequence: TGTGCCAGTAGTATCAACAGGGGGACTAACTATGGCTACACCTTC.

This clone was seen a few times. The chain joins TRBV2 to TRBJ2-1; D possibly corresponds to TRBD2 (5 bases). This CDR3 has 17 residues. V shed 6 bases and J shed 1 base, with 19 bases lying between them. Germline V lookup: CDR1 SNHLY, CDR2 FYNNEI. The CDR3 is CASRSGPRGRSYNEQFF. CDR3 DNA sequence: TGTGCCAGCAGATCCGGGCCCCGGGGTAGATCCTACAATGAGCAGTTCTTC.

V gene TRBV11-3 combines with J gene TRBJ2-7, with TRBD2 matching 13 bases. J gave up 3 bases and V 1 base, and 6 bases lay outside the gene matches. The length of the CDR3 is 17 residues. Germline values: CDR1 SGHNT, CDR2 YENEEA. CDR3 DNA sequence: TGTGCCAGCAGCTTAGGGACTAGCGGGAGTATCCACTACGAGCAGTACGTC. It specifies CASSLGTSGSIHYEQYV.

The chain joins TRBV3-1 (or the pseudogene TRBV3-2) to TRBJ1-6; D unresolved. CDR1 is LGHDT and CDR2 is YNNKEL in the germline V gene (reference sequence). Trimming removed 4 bases at V and 5 bases at J, with 9 bases between. The length of the CDR3 is 14 residues. The CDR3 is CASSLAGNNSPLHF. The CDR3 nucleotides are TGTGCCAGCAGCCTCGCGGGGAATAATTCACCCCTCCACTTT.